These T cell receptor beta chains were read from a single sample in a study of shared clonotypes between healthy human individuals. This table comes from immunoSEQ multiplex PCR, and its TCRdb copy is limited to in-frame clones, with some not included. In the table there are 75,000 to 100,000 clones, about 45% of which are singletons. Material: PBMCs. These receptors all come from a woman between 40 and 50 years old in good health. Some clones in this sample may be carry-over from other donors' samples. The CDR3 runs from the conserved cysteine through the conserved F or W. Each record gives: clone size, V gene, J gene, D gene, CDR3 DNA, CDR3 protein. A D gene is named only where the DNA matches it firmly. The listing skips clone size in some rows; elsewhere it reads once, few, many or a size class.

few,TRBV4-1,TRBJ2-2,-,TGCGCCAGCAGCCAGAGTAACACCAGGGAGCTGTTTTTC,CASSQSNTRELFF
-,TRBV29-1,TRBJ1-2,-,TGCAGCGTTGAAGATCGTGGACTCCGGAAACACTATGGCTACACCTTC,CSVEDRGLRKHYGYTF
many,TRBV5-6,TRBJ2-7,-,TGTGCCAGCAGCTTGGCCCCGACAGTCGCGACCTACGAGCAGTACTTC,CASSLAPTVATYEQYF
many,TRBV9,TRBJ2-7,TRBD2,TGTGCCAGCAGCGTAGAGGGAGGGAGCCCCTACGAGCAGTACTTC,CASSVEGGSPYEQYF
-,TRBV25-1,TRBJ1-1,-,TGTGCCAGCAGTGACGGGACGACGAGGGCTTTCTTT,CASSDGTTRAFF
many,TRBV7-2,TRBJ1-5,-,TGTGCCAGCACCTTGGGGCAGGGGAGTCAGCCCCAGCATTTT,CASTLGQGSQPQHF
-,TRBV5-1,TRBJ2-1,TRBD1,TGCGCCAGCAGCTTCCGGGACAGGGAGAATGAGCAGTTCTTC,CASSFRDRENEQFF
-,TRBV18,TRBJ2-1,-,TGTGCCAGCTCACTCCCCCCCGAGGCCGGTCGGACTAAGTACAATGAGCAGTTCTTC,CASSLPPEAGRTKYNEQFF
-,TRBV29-1,TRBJ2-1,TRBD1,TGCGGCGTTGAAGAGGACAGGGGTGAGCAGTTCTTC,CGVEEDRGEQFF
-,TRBV7-8,TRBJ2-3,-,TGTGCCAGCAGGGTGGGAGATACGCAGTATTTT,CASRVGDTQYF
-,TRBV2,TRBJ1-1,-,TGTGCCGGCAGTGAGCTTGGGACCTACTCTTTCTTT,CAGSELGTYSFF
many,TRBV5-1,TRBJ2-2,TRBD2,TGCGCCAGCAGCTTGGTTGCGGGAGGTCGCGGGGAGCTGTTTTTT,CASSLVAGGRGELFF
many,TRBV5-1,TRBJ1-3,TRBD1,TGCGCCAGCAGCCCGACGGGACAGGGGGAACTGTCTGGAAACACCATATATTTT,CASSPTGQGELSGNTIYF
many,TRBV11-2,TRBJ2-7,-,TGTGCCAGCAGCCTGGGACCTACCTACGAGCAGTACTTC,CASSLGPTYEQYF
-,TRBV28,TRBJ1-1,-,TGTGCCAGCAGTTTACTTACGGGGCCACAGAACACTGAAGCTTTCTTT,CASSLLTGPQNTEAFF
many,TRBV27,TRBJ2-3,-,TGTGCCAGCAGTTCCTTAGCAGGCGATACGCAGTATTTT,CASSSLAGDTQYF
-,TRBV4-2,TRBJ2-7,-,TGTGCCAGCAGCCAAGATGCCCAGGGCCCGTACTACGAGCAGTACTTC,CASSQDAQGPYYEQYF
few,TRBV5-6,TRBJ2-5,-,TGTGCCAGCAGCTTAAGAGAGACCCAGTACTTC,CASSLRETQYF
many,TRBV30,TRBJ2-3,TRBD2,TGTGCCTGGACCCGGACTAGCGGAACAGATACGCAGTATTTT,CAWTRTSGTDTQYF